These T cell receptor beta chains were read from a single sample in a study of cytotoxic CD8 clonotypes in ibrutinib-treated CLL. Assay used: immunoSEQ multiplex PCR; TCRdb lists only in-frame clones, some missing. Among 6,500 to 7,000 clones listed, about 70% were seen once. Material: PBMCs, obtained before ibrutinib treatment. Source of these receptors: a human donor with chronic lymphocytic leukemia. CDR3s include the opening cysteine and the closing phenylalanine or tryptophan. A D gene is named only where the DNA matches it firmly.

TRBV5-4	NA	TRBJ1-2	CASYWLPGKTYGYTF
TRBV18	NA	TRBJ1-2	CASSPGQGYGYTF
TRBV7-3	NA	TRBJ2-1	CASSVNNRYYNEQFF
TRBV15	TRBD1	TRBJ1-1	CATSRSLGTENTEAFF
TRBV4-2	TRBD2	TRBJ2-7	CASSQDWRESYEQYF
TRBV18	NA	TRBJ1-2	CASSPIPWGSGYGYTF
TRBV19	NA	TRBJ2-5	CASSFYRSQETQYF
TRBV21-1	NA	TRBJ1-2	CASREKGHGWYGYTF
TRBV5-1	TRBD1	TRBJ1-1	CASSPSQGAEYTEAFF
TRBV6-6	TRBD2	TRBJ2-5	CASSQGLTLQETQYF
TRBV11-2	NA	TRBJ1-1	CASSSDGSYTEAFF
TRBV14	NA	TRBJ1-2	CASSQVSTSRGYTF
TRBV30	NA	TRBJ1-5	CAWSGGYSNQPQHF
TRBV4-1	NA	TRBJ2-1	CASSQDRGTYNEQFF
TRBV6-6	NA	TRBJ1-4	CASSYAAAKLFF
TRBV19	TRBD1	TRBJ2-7	CASSDRVNYEQYF
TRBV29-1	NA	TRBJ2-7	CSVGMRVGDRPSYEQYF
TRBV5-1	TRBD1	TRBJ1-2	CASSWDRGNYTF
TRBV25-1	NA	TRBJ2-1	CASSSQGRDHYNEQFF
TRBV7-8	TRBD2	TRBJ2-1	CASRYGGLAVNLEAFNEQFF
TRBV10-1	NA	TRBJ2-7	CASSEYAGVNEQYF
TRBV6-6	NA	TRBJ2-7	CASRRDGGRLEQYF
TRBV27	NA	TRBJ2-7	CASSQAVSNYEQYF
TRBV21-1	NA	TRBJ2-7	CANETSGRLYYEQYF
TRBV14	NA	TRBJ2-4	CASSQFRGEKYF
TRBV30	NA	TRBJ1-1	CAWSVQGLEAFF
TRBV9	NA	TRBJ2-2	CASSVGVGELFF
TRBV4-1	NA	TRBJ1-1	CASSQIFRNTEAFF
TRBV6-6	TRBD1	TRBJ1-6	CASRQTGSQHSPLHF
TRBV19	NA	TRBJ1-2	CASRYDYGYTF
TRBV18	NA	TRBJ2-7	CASSAQARGSYEQYF
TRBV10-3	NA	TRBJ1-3	CAISSAGNTIYF
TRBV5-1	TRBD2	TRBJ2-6	CASSLFSGDSGANVLTF
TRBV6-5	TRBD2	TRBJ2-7	CASSPGTSGFDEQYF
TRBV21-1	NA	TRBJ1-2	CASSKALTGDHYGYTF
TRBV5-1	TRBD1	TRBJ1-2	CASSSGTGGLGYGYTF
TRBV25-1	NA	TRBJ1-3	CASSDIRAGNTIYF
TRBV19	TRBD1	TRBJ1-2	CASSIDRQGARSYGYTF
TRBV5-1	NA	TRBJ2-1	CASSLVGPNSYNEQFF
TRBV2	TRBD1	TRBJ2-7	CALLTGESYEQYF
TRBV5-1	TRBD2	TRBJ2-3	CASTPGGKDTQYF
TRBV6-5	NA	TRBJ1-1	CASSYGAGSVEAFF
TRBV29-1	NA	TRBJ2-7	CSVLWGDEQYF
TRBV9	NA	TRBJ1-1	CASSVGGPMNTEAFF
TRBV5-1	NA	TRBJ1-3	CASSLAGTSSGNTIYF
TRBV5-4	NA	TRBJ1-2	CASSWGDPRGFGYTF
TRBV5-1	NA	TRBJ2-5	CASSRHIRGSLQETQYF